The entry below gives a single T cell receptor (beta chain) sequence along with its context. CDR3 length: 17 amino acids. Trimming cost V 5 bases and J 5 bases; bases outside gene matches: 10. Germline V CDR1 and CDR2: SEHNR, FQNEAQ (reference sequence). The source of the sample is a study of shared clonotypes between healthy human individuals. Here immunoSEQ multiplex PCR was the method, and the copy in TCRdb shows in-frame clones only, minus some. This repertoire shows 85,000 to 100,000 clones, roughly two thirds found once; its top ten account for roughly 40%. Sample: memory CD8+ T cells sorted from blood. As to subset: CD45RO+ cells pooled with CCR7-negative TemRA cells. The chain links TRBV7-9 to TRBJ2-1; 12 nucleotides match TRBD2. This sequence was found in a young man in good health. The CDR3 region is CASSHRLAGEMDNEQFF. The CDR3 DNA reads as TGTGCCAGCAGCCATAGACTAGCGGGAGAGATGGACAATGAGCAGTTCTTC. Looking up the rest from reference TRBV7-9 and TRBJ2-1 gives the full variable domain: DTGVSQNPRHKITKRGQNVTFRCDPISEHNRLYWYRQTLGQGPEFLTYFQNEAQLEKSRLLSDRFSAERPKGSFSTLEIQRTEQGDSAMYLCASSHRLAGEMDNEQFFGPGTRLTVL.